This T cell receptor (beta chain) was retrieved from a study of T cell changes during pregnancy in multiple sclerosis. Measured with immunoSEQ multiplex PCR; TCRdb has only the in-frame clones, and not every one. Found here are tens of thousands of clones, 75% to 90% of them singletons; the top ten hold more than 0.3%. Germline V gene sequence: CDR1 GTSNPN, CDR2 SVGIG (reference sequence). The CDR3 covers 15 residues. The ends lost 5 bases at V and 0 bases at J; junction bases unmatched: 5. This TCR was recovered from a female donor with multiple sclerosis, enrolled in a pregnancy study. This chain uses TRBV30 with TRBJ1-5; 9 nucleotides align to TRBD1. The specimen was CD4+ T cells from peripheral blood mononuclear cells, collected in the third trimester of pregnancy. CDR3 bases: TGTGCCTGGTCACAGGGGGCTTATAGCAATCAGCCCCAGCATTTT. This translates into CAWSQGAYSNQPQHF.